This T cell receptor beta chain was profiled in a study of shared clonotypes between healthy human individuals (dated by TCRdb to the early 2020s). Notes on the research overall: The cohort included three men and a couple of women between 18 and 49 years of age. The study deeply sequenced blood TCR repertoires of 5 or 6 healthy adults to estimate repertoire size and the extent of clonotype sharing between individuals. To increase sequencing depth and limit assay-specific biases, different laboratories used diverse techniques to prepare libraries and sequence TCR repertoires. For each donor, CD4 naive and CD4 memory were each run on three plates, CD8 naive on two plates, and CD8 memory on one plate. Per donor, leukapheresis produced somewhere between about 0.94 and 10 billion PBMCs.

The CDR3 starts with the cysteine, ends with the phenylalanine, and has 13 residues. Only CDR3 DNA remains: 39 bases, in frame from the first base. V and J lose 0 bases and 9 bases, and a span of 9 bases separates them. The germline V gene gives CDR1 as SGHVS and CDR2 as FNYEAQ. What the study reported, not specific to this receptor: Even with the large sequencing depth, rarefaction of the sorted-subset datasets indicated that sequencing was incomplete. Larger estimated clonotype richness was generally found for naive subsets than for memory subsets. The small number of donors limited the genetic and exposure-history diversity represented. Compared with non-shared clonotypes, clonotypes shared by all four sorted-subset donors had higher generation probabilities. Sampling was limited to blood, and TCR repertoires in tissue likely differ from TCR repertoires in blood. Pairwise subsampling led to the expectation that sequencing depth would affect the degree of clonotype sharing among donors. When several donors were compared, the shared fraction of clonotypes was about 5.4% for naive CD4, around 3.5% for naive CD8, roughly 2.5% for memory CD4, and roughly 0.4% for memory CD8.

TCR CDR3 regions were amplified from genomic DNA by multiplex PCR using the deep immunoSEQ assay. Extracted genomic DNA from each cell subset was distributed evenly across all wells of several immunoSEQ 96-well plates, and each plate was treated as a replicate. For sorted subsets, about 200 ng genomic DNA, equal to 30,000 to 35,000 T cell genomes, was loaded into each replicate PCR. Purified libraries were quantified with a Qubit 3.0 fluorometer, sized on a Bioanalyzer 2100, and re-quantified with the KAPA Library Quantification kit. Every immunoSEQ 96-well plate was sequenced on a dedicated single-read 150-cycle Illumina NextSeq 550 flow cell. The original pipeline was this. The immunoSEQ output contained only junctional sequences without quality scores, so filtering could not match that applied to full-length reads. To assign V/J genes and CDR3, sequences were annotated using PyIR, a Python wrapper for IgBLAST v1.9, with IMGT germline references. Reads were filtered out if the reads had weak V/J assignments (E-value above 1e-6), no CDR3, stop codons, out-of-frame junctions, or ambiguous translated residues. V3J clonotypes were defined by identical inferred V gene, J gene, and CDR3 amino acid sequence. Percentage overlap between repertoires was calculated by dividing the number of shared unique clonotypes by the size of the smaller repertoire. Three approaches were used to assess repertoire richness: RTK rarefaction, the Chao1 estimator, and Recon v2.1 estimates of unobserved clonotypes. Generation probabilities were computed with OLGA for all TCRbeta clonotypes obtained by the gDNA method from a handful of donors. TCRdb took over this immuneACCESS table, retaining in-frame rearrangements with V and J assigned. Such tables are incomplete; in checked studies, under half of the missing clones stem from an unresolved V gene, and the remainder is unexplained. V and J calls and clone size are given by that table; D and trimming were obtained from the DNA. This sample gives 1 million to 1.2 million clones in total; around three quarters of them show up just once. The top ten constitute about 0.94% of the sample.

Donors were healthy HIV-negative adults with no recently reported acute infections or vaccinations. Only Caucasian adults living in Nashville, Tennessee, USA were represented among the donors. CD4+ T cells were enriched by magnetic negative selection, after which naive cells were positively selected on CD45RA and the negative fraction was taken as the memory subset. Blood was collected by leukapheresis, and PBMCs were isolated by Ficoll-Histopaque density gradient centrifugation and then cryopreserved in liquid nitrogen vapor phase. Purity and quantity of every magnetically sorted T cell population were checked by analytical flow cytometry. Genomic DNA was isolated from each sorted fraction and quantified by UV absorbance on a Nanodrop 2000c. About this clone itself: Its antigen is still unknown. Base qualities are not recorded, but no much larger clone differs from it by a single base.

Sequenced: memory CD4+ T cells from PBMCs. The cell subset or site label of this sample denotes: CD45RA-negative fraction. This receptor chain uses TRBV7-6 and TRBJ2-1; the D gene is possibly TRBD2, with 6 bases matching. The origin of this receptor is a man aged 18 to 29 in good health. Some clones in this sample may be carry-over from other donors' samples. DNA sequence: TGTGCCAGCAGCTTAGCGGGGGGTGTTGAGCAGTTCTTC. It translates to CASSLAGGVEQFF.